These 27 T cell receptor beta chains were all obtained from the same sample, sequenced in a study of control samples from healthy donors and cancer patients. Clones were read by immunoSEQ multiplex PCR, and TCRdb kept only the in-frame ones, dropping some. This table holds tens of thousands of clones, around 92% found once. Sequencing was performed on blood. Receptors originate from a man over 45 in good health.

The chain employs TRBV5-5 and TRBJ2-3; D remains ambiguous. CDR1 and CDR2 (germline): SGHKS, YYEKEE (reference sequence). V gave up 0 bases and J gave up 0 bases, with 11 bases separating them. This CDR3 contains 16 residues. The CDR3 loop reads CASSLGRLSSTDTQYF. CDR3 bases: TGTGCCAGCAGCTTGGGGAGACTGTCTAGCACAGATACGCAGTATTTT.

V is TRBV6-6 and J is TRBJ2-5, with TRBD1 matching over 7 bases. Germline loops: CDR1 MNHNY, CDR2 SVGAGI (reference sequence). This CDR3 comprises 14 residues. After removal of 5 bases from V and 5 bases from J, the junction contained 8 bases not matched to a gene. CDR3 nucleotide sequence: TGTGCCAGCAGTAATACAGGGGTGGGGGAGACCCAGTACTTC. Amino acids: CASSNTGVGETQYF.

This chain links TRBV2 with TRBJ2-7; D perhaps matches TRBD1 (5 bases). The CDR3 runs 12 residues. CDR1 is SNHLY and CDR2 is FYNNEI in the germline V gene. Between the trimmed V and J ends, which lost 6 bases and 2 bases, there was a span of 8 bases. The CDR3 DNA reads as TGTGCCAGCAGGACAGCTCCCTACGAGCAGTACTTC. Its protein product is CASRTAPYEQYF.

The chain is built from TRBV6-6 and TRBJ2-7, with D hard to call. CDR1 is MNHNY and CDR2 is SVGAGI in the germline V gene (reference sequence). This CDR3 spans 11 amino acids. The V end lost 3 bases, the J end lost 7 bases, and 7 bases lay between the germline ends. CDR3 in DNA: TGTGCCAGCAGTTATCGCTGGGAGCAGTACTTC. Its protein is CASSYRWEQYF.

The chain is built from TRBV7-3 and TRBJ2-5; a possible D gene is TRBD2 (6 bases). The CDR3 spans 13 residues. V was trimmed by 5 bases and J by 4 bases, leaving 11 bases between them. Germline V CDR1 and CDR2: SGHTA, FQGTGA. CDR3 DNA: TGTGCCAGCAGCCTACTAGCAAGAGAGACCCAGTACTTC. Translating gives CASSLLARETQYF.

The chain uses TRBV6-5 and TRBJ1-4, with D uncertain. The length of the CDR3 is 12 residues. CDR1 is MNHEY, CDR2 SVGAGI, per germline. V dropped 6 bases and J dropped 7 bases, with 9 bases sitting between them. DNA for the CDR3: TGTGCCAGCAGCCCACTGGGTGAAAAACTGTTTTTT. Translated, it gives CASSPLGEKLFF.

The rearrangement joins TRBV5-1 to TRBJ1-4; D is possibly TRBD1 (5 bases). Germline CDR1 is SGHRS and CDR2 is YFSETQ. V lost 0 bases and J lost 4, with 10 bases in between. The CDR3 is 15 residues long. Here the CDR3 DNA reads TGCGCCAGCAGCTTGGCGGGGGGACTTAATGAAAAACTGTTTTTT. This sequence encodes CASSLAGGLNEKLFF. Full variable domain (outside the CDR3, taken from reference TRBV5-1 and TRBJ1-4): KAGVTQTPRYLIKTRGQQVTLSCSPISGHRSVSWYQQTPGQGLQFLFEYFSETQRNKGNFPGRFSGRQFSNSRSEMNVSTLELGDSALYLCASSLAGGLNEKLFFGSGTQLSVL.

The chain recombines TRBV7-9 with TRBJ1-5; D is unresolved. The CDR3 has 9 residues. With 7 bases removed from V and 11 bases from J, the gap between germline ends came to 6 bases. The germline V gene has CDR1 SEHNR and CDR2 FQNEAQ (reference sequence). In nucleotides, the CDR3 is TGTGCCAGCACCAGGACCCAGCATTTT. This sequence encodes CASTRTQHF. The entire variable domain, with the rest obtained from reference TRBV7-9 and TRBJ1-5, is as follows: DTGVSQNPRHKITKRGQNVTFRCDPISEHNRLYWYRQTLGQGPEFLTYFQNEAQLEKSRLLSDRFSAERPKGSFSTLEIQRTEQGDSAMYLCASTRTQHFGDGTRLSIL.

J is TRBJ2-7 and V is TRBV29-1; TRBD1 aligns across 7 bases. This CDR3 spans 13 amino acids. After removal of 4 bases from V and 5 bases from J, the junction contained 8 bases not matched to a gene. Looked up from germline, CDR1 is SQVTM and CDR2 is ANQGSEA. The CDR3 region is CSVGQGVADEQYF. The CDR3, as DNA: TGCAGCGTTGGACAGGGTGTTGCTGACGAGCAGTACTTC.

The V gene is TRBV5-6, the J gene TRBJ2-6; D is unresolved. CDR1 SGHDT and CDR2 YYEEEE come from the germline V gene. CDR3 length: 15 residues. V lost 5 bases and J lost 1, with 10 bases in between. CDR3 loop: CASSHRTSGANVLTF. CDR3 DNA: TGTGCCAGCAGTCATAGGACGTCTGGGGCCAACGTCCTGACTTTC.

The V call is TRBV5-8, the J call TRBJ1-5; TRBD1 aligns across 8 bases. V shed 5 bases, J shed 0 bases, and the junction held 10 bases outside the gene matches. From germline, CDR1 is SGHTS and CDR2 YDEGEE. The CDR3 runs to 17 residues. The CDR3 sequence: CASSRSGTGVSNQPQHF. The CDR3 nucleotides read TGTGCCAGCAGTCGTTCAGGGACAGGCGTTAGCAATCAGCCCCAGCATTTT.

V and J are TRBV5-1 and TRBJ2-4; D remains ambiguous. V was pared by 0 bases and J by 0 bases, with 10 bases between. Germline V lookup: CDR1 SGHRS, CDR2 YFSETQ. The CDR3 spans 16 residues. The CDR3 nucleotides are TGCGCCAGCAGCTTGGTTCCGATCCTAGCCAAAAACATTCAGTACTTC. It is translated as CASSLVPILAKNIQYF.

V and J are TRBV4-1 and TRBJ1-1; D is perhaps TRBD1 (5 bases). V lost 4 bases and J 3 bases, leaving 9 bases between the germline ends. The CDR3 totals 13 residues. Germline V CDR1 and CDR2: MGHRA, YSYEKL. The CDR3 sequence is CASSPGSDTEAFF. CDR3 coding DNA: TGCGCCAGCAGCCCAGGGTCGGACACTGAAGCTTTCTTT.

CDR3 sequence: CASSFEGLAGIATQYF. In nucleotides, the CDR3 is TGTGCCAGCAGCTTCGAAGGCCTAGCGGGGATTGCGACCCAGTACTTC. The rearrangement joins TRBV5-4 to TRBJ2-5; TRBD2 matches 9 bases. The V gene's germline CDR1 is SGHNT and CDR2 YYREEE (reference sequence). The CDR3 totals 16 residues. The J segment lost 7 bases and the V segment lost 2 bases, leaving 12 bases of the junction unmatched.

This chain links TRBV7-9 with TRBJ1-6; unclear D gene. CDR1 is SEHNR, CDR2 FQNEAQ, per germline (reference sequence). The CDR3 consists of 13 residues. Trimming removed 1 base from V and 8 bases from J, with 6 bases in between. The CDR3 reads CASSLGWDSPLHF. The CDR3 DNA is TGTGCCAGCAGCTTAGGTTGGGATTCACCCCTCCACTTT. Full variable domain (missing parts from reference TRBV7-9 and TRBJ1-6): DTGVSQNPRHKITKRGQNVTFRCDPISEHNRLYWYRQTLGQGPEFLTYFQNEAQLEKSRLLSDRFSAERPKGSFSTLEIQRTEQGDSAMYLCASSLGWDSPLHFGNGTRLTVT.

V is TRBV5-8 and J is TRBJ1-5; D gene ambiguous. Germline lookup yields CDR1 SGHTS and CDR2 YDEGEE. Between the trimmed V and J ends, which lost 6 bases and 0 bases, there was a span of 7 bases. This CDR3 has 13 amino acids. The CDR3 DNA is TGTGCCAGCAACAGATATAGCAATCAGCCCCAGCATTTT. It specifies CASNRYSNQPQHF.

This chain links TRBV6-5 with TRBJ1-1, with D possibly matching TRBD1 (6 bases). The germline V and J ends were trimmed by 6 bases and 3 bases, with 11 bases remaining between them. The CDR3 loop spans 13 amino acids. Germline V gene lookup returns CDR1 MNHEY and CDR2 SVGAGI. CDR3 amino acids: CASSQGSHTEAFF. As DNA, the CDR3 is TGTGCCAGCAGCCAGGGGTCGCACACTGAAGCTTTCTTT.

This chain joins TRBV6-5 and TRBJ1-2; 7 positions match TRBD1. Trimming took 7 bases from V and 8 from J; bases not matched to a gene: 10. The CDR3 totals 13 residues. The germline V gene encodes CDR1 MNHEY and CDR2 SVGAGI. This CDR3 is CASKQGTRGGYTF. The CDR3 nucleotides read TGTGCCAGCAAACAGGGGACTCGAGGGGGCTACACCTTC.

The chain uses TRBV5-1 and TRBJ1-3, with 8 positions matching TRBD1. Germline lookup yields CDR1 SGHRS and CDR2 YFSETQ. This CDR3 spans 15 amino acids. V lost 4 bases, J lost 0 bases, and 3 bases stayed unmatched. The CDR3 sequence is CASSTDRGSGNTIYF. The CDR3 region has the DNA TGCGCCAGCAGCACAGACAGGGGCTCTGGAAACACCATATATTTT.

The rearrangement links TRBV7-9 to TRBJ2-5; the D gene could be TRBD1 or TRBD2 (6 bases each). Trimming removed 4 bases at V and 2 bases at J, with 17 bases between. Germline V lookup: CDR1 SEHNR, CDR2 FQNEAQ (reference sequence). The CDR3 covers 16 residues. The CDR3, as DNA: TGTGCCAGCAGCTCCCGAGGGGGGCTCATTCAAGAGACCCAGTACTTC. Translated, it gives CASSSRGGLIQETQYF.

This clone was seen a single time. The chain recombines TRBV27 with TRBJ2-7; TRBD1 agrees at 9 bases. The CDR3 length is 16 residues. CDR1 and CDR2 (germline): MNHEY, SMNVEV (reference sequence). Unmatched junction bases numbered 6, after V lost 0 bases and J lost 3 bases. In DNA, the CDR3 is TGTGCCAGCAGTTTATCCTATGGACAGGGGATCTACGAGCAGTACTTC. Its protein is CASSLSYGQGIYEQYF.

The CDR3 coding sequence is TGTGCCTGGAGTCATACGGAGAACTATGGCTACACCTTC. It is translated as CAWSHTENYGYTF. The genes are TRBV30 and TRBJ1-2; D not resolved. This CDR3 has 13 residues. The V end was cut by 2 bases, the J end by 2 bases, with 9 bases between. From germline, CDR1 is GTSNPN and CDR2 SVGIG (reference sequence).

The J gene is TRBJ2-2, the V gene TRBV5-4; no clear D. The CDR3 runs 12 residues. V was shortened by 0 bases and J by 6 bases, with 3 bases between the two germline ends. Germline values: CDR1 SGHNT, CDR2 YYREEE (reference sequence). The DNA for the CDR3 is TGTGCCAGCAGCTTGGCTGCCGGGGAGCTGTTTTTT. Protein: CASSLAAGELFF.

The gene calls are TRBV5-6 and TRBJ2-7; tentatively, D is TRBD2 (6 bases). Germline-derived CDR1 and CDR2 are SGHDT and YYEEEE. V lost 7 bases, J lost 4 bases, and 33 bases lay in between. The CDR3 length is 19 residues. CDR3 sequence: CASVMGYTARTAGRYEQYF. Written as DNA, the CDR3 is TGTGCCAGCGTAATGGGTTATACGGCGAGGACCGCGGGACGTTACGAGCAGTACTTC.

The chain employs TRBV13 and TRBJ2-3, with 9 bases aligning to TRBD2. Germline CDR1 reads PRHDT; CDR2 reads FYEKMQ (reference sequence). Unmatched junction bases numbered 3, after V lost 5 bases and J lost 3 bases. The length of the CDR3 is 14 residues. The CDR3: CASSPGLATDTQYF. CDR3 nucleotide sequence: TGTGCCAGCAGCCCGGGACTAGCAACAGATACGCAGTATTTT.

The V and J genes are TRBV12-3 or TRBV12-4 and TRBJ1-2, with D possibly being TRBD1 (5 bases). CDR3 size: 13 residues. V was pared by 7 bases and J by 8 bases, with 17 bases between. DNA of the CDR3: TGTGCCAGCACCCTCGGGGCAGAGGGGGGCTACACCTTC. Protein product: CASTLGAEGGYTF.

A single count supports this clone. The CDR3 reads CASSSAGQHAGELFF. The CDR3 DNA reads TGTGCCAGCAGCTCCGCGGGACAGCACGCCGGGGAGCTGTTTTTT. The rearrangement uses TRBV11-3 and TRBJ2-2; the D gene is possibly TRBD1 (7 bases). CDR1 and CDR2 from the germline V gene are SGHNT and YENEEA. The CDR3 is made up of 15 amino acids. Trimming took 4 bases from V and 6 from J, leaving 15 bases between them.